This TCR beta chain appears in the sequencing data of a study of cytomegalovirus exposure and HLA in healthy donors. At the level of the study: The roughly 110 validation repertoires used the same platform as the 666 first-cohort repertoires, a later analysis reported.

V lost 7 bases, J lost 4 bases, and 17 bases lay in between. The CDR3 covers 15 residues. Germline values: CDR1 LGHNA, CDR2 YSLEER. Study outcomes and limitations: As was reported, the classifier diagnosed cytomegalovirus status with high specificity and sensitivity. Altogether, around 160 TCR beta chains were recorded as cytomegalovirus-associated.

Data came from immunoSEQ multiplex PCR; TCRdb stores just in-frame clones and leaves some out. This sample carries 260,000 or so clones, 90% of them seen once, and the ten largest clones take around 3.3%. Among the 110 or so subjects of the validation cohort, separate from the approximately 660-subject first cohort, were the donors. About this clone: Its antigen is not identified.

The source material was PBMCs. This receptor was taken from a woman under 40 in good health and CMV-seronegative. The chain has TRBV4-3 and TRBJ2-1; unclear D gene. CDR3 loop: CASTHDKGQYNEQFF. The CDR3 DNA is TGCGCCAGCACCCACGATAAGGGCCAATACAATGAGCAGTTCTTC.